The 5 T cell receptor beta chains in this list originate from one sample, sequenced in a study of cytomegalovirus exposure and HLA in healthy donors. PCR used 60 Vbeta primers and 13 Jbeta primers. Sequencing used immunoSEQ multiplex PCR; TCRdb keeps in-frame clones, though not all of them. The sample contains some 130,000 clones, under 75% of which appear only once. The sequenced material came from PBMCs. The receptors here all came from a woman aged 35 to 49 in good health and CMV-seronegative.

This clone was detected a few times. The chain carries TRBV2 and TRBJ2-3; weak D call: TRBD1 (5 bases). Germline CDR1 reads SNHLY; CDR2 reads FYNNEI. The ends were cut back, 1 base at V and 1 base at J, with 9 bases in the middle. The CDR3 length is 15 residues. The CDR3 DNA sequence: TGTGCCAGCAGTGAAGGGACATTTCGCACAGATACGCAGTATTTT. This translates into CASSEGTFRTDTQYF.

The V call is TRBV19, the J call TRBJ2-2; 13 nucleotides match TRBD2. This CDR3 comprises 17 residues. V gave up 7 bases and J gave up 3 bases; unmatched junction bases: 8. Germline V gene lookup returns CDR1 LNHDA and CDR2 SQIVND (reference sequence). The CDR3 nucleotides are TGTGCCAGTACCCTGACTAGCGGGGGGTCTTACACCGGGGAGCTGTTTTTT. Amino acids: CASTLTSGGSYTGELFF.

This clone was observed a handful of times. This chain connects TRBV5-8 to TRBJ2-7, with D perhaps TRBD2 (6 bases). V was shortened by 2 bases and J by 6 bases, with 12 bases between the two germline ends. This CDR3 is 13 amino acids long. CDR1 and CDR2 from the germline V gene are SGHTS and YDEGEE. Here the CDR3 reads CASSLPGLVEQYF. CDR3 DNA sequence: TGTGCCAGCAGCTTACCGGGACTTGTCGAGCAGTACTTC.

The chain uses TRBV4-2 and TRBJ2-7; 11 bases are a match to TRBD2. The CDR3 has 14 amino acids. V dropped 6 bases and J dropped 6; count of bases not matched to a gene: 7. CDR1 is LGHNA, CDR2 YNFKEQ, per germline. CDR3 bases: TGTGCCAGCAGGGTAGCGGGGGGGACGGGCGAGCAGTACTTC. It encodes CASRVAGGTGEQYF.

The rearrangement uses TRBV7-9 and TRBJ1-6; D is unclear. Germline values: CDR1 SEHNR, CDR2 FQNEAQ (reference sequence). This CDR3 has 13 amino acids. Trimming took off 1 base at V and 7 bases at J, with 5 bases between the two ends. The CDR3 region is CASSLERNSPLHF. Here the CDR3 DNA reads TGTGCCAGCAGCTTAGAGCGGAATTCACCCCTCCACTTT.